The next 24 T cell receptor beta chains were all read from a single sample in a study of blood T cells in healthy people across ages. With a J-beta primer mix and a sample-barcoded 5' primer, a second PCR ran 7 to 11 cycles. TCRdb passed the 5' RACE reads through MiXCR, listing each CDR3 protein once. This table holds more than 650,000 distinct CDR3 sequences, approximately 53% found once. The sample consisted of blood. The receptors were gathered from a man older than 75 in good health.

This clonotype turned up a few times. The J gene is TRBJ2-3, the V gene TRBV5-1; TRBD2 agrees at 10 bases. Germline CDR1 SGHRS, CDR2 YFSETQ. With V trimmed by 0 bases and J by 14 bases, 15 bases remained unmatched. This CDR3 is built from 16 residues. CDR3 DNA: TGCGCCAGCAGCTTGGACAGCGGGAGGGCCGGAAGATACGCGTATTTT. It encodes CASSLDSGRAGRYAYF.

J is TRBJ2-1 and V is TRBV29-1; no clear D. The CDR3 is 11 residues long. Trimming took 2 bases from V and 10 from J, leaving 9 bases between them. Germline CDR1 and CDR2: SQVTM and ANQGSEA. The CDR3 region has the DNA TGCAGCGTTGAAAAGCCCAGGGAGCAGTTCTTC. Translated, it gives CSVEKPREQFF.

The genes are TRBV3-1 and TRBJ1-1, with D hard to call. V was cut by 3 bases and J by 5 bases, with 10 bases left in between. This CDR3 has 13 amino acids. Germline V gene data show CDR1 as LGHDT and CDR2 as YNNKEL (reference sequence). CDR3 region: CASSQPPVTEAFF. As DNA, the CDR3 is TGTGCCAGCAGCCAGCCCCCCGTGACTGAAGCTTTCTTT. The full variable domain, completed using reference TRBV3-1 and TRBJ1-1, is DTAVSQTPKYLVTQMGNDKSIKCEQNLGHDTMYWYKQDSKKFLKIMFSYNNKELIINETVPNRFSPKSPDKAHLNLHINSLELGDSAVYFCASSQPPVTEAFFGQGTRLTVV.

This clonotype has just a few counts. This sequence joins TRBV7-2 and TRBJ2-7; a possible D gene is TRBD1 (5 bases). Germline-derived CDR1 and CDR2 are SGHTA and FQGNSA. V lost 5 bases, J lost 4 bases, and 15 bases lay in between. CDR3 length: 14 residues. The CDR3: CASSQSAKGYEQYF. CDR3 sequence (DNA): TGTGCCAGCAGCCAGAGCGCGAAGGGGTACGAGCAGTACTTC.

V is TRBV27 and J is TRBJ2-5, with a possible D match to TRBD1 (5 bases). Trimming pared 3 bases from V and 5 bases from J, leaving 13 bases between. The V gene's germline CDR1 is MNHEY and CDR2 SMNVEV (reference sequence). This CDR3 has 14 residues. The CDR3 nucleotides read TGTGCCAGCAGTTTCACCGGCAGGGCGGAGACCCAGTACTTC. The encoded protein is CASSFTGRAETQYF.

The chain uses TRBV9 and TRBJ2-3; a possible D gene is TRBD1 (6 bases). The CDR3 spans 15 residues. With 4 bases removed from V and 0 bases from J, the gap between germline ends came to 12 bases. From germline, CDR1 is SGDLS and CDR2 YYNGEE. DNA of the CDR3: TGTGCCAGCAGCCCACTGGGGGCTAGCACAGATACGCAGTATTTT. This sequence encodes CASSPLGASTDTQYF.

The rearrangement joins TRBV3-1 to TRBJ2-7, with D perhaps given as TRBD1 or TRBD2 (5 bases each). V was pared by 2 bases and J by 4 bases, with 24 bases between. This CDR3 has 18 amino acids. CDR1 is LGHDT and CDR2 is YNNKEL in the germline V gene (reference sequence). The CDR3 coding sequence is TGTGCCAGCAGCCAATCGGGACCTAACGTATTTGGGGTATACGAGCAGTACTTC. Amino acid sequence: CASSQSGPNVFGVYEQYF.

The chain has TRBV25-1 and TRBJ2-7; possibly TRBD1 for D (6 bases). This CDR3 spans 15 amino acids. Trimming left V 6 bases short and J 1 base short, with 16 bases between. Germline V gene data show CDR1 as MGHDK and CDR2 as SYGVNS. CDR3 DNA: TGTGCCAGCAGCAGCCTTACAGGGATTTCCTACGAGCAGTACTTC. Residues: CASSSLTGISYEQYF.

This rearrangement joins TRBV11-2 to TRBJ2-5; 8 bases agree with TRBD1. The end of the DNA is better explained by TRBJ2-7, so the J call may be wrong. The CDR3 consists of 18 residues. Per germline, CDR1 SGHAT and CDR2 FQNNGV. CDR3 region: CASSSRAQGALSLYEQYF. DNA for the CDR3: TGTGCCAGCAGCTCCAGGGCCCAGGGGGCCTTATCTCTCTACGAGCAGTACTTC.

The chain joins TRBV5-4 to TRBJ2-5; 8 nucleotides agree with TRBD2. The CDR3 contains 14 residues. Germline assignment: CDR1 SGHNT and CDR2 YYREEE (reference sequence). Trimming cost V 3 bases and J 5 bases; bases outside gene matches: 6. CDR3 DNA: TGTGCCAGCAGCTCGCCAGCGGGGGAGGAGACCCAGTACTTC. Its protein is CASSSPAGEETQYF.

This clonotype was seen more than once but under ten times. The rearrangement links TRBV5-1 to TRBJ2-1; 8 bases map to TRBD2. V lost 4 bases to trimming and J lost 4 bases; unmatched junction nucleotides: 4. The germline CDR1 and CDR2 sequences are SGHRS and YFSETQ. The CDR3 has 14 residues. CDR3 in DNA: TGCGCCAGCAGCCCGGGACTAGAATACAATGAGCAGTTCTTC. It encodes CASSPGLEYNEQFF.

The gene calls are TRBV7-2 and TRBJ1-1; 7 bases fit TRBD1. The CDR3 is 16 amino acids. Germline CDR1 is SGHTA and CDR2 is FQGNSA. J was trimmed by 4 bases and V by 5 bases; bases with no gene match: 13. In nucleotides, the CDR3 is TGTGCCAGCAGCCCCCGAGCCAGGGGGGTGAGCACTGAAGCTTTCTTT. This gives the protein CASSPRARGVSTEAFF.

The chain recombines TRBV12-3 or TRBV12-4 with TRBJ1-2, with D hard to call. CDR3 size: 14 residues. The ends were cut back, 6 bases at V and 4 bases at J, with 15 bases in the middle. CDR3 sequence: CASRLTGYGYGYTF. CDR3 DNA sequence: TGTGCCAGCAGGCTAACCGGTTACGGCTATGGCTACACCTTC.

The rearrangement joins TRBV18 to TRBJ2-5, with 12 bases fitting TRBD2. This CDR3 is built from 16 residues. The trim removed 4 bases at V and 1 base at J, leaving 4 bases unmatched. Germline CDR1 KGHSH, CDR2 LQKENI. The CDR3 sequence: CASSLLAGGIQETQYF. Here the CDR3 DNA reads TGTGCCAGCTCACTACTAGCGGGAGGCATCCAAGAGACCCAGTACTTC.

The chain employs TRBV6-5 and TRBJ2-7; 11 nucleotides line up with TRBD2. This CDR3 is 16 amino acids long. J lost 3 bases, V lost 6 bases, and 10 bases had no gene match. Germline assignment: CDR1 MNHEY and CDR2 SVGAGI. For the CDR3, the DNA is TGTGCCAGCAGCTTACAGACTAGCGGGGAGATCTACGAGCAGTACTTC. Amino acid sequence: CASSLQTSGEIYEQYF.

This clonotype turned up a few times. This chain joins TRBV5-1 and TRBJ2-4; TRBD1 or TRBD2 may be the D gene (6 bases each). The CDR3 loop spans 14 amino acids. The germline V and J ends were trimmed by 4 bases and 7 bases, with 15 bases remaining between them. Germline loops: CDR1 SGHRS, CDR2 YFSETQ. The CDR3, as DNA: TGCGCCAGCAGCCCTGGGGGGCTAGCCAACATTCAGTACTTC. The encoded protein is CASSPGGLANIQYF.

Worth noting for this clonotype: One end of the junction fails to match germline, which may point to a read error. V usage is TRBV19 and J usage is TRBJ2-3, with D possibly matching TRBD2 (6 bases). Germline V lookup: CDR1 LNHDA, CDR2 SQIVND (reference sequence). CDR3 size: 14 residues. The CDR3 is CACSRWGVDRYAYF. The CDR3 DNA is TGTGCCTGTAGTAGATGGGGGGTAGACAGATACGCGTATTTT.

Comments on this clonotype: This clone may be a read error of a much larger clone one base away. The gene calls are TRBV5-6 and TRBJ2-4; D is perhaps TRBD2 (5 bases). Matching the DNA end better, TRBJ2-7 makes the J call doubtful. This CDR3 has 15 residues. CDR1 and CDR2 from the germline V gene are SGHDT and YYEEEE. The CDR3 protein is CASSLALIGSNEQYF. The DNA of the CDR3 is TGTGCCAGCAGCTTGGCCCTGATAGGGAGCAACGAGCAGTACTTC.

In the case of this clonotype: Sequence at one end of the junction differs from germline and may be a read error. The chain has TRBV6-5 and TRBJ2-3, with 8 bases identical to TRBD2. This CDR3 has 14 residues. Germline-derived CDR1 and CDR2 are MNHEY and SVGAGI. CDR3 sequence reads: CACSYSGGTDTQYF. Here the CDR3 DNA reads TGTGCCTGCAGTTACTCGGGAGGGACAGATACGCAGTATTTT.

This clonotype appeared once. This chain links TRBV6-6 with TRBJ1-1; 11 bases agree with TRBD1. The CDR3 sequence is 15 residues long. In germline, CDR1 is MNHNY, CDR2 SVGAGI (reference sequence). The V segment lost 4 bases and the J segment 4 bases; nucleotides outside the gene matches: 5. CDR3 region: CASSFLDRGPTEAFF. Here the CDR3 DNA reads TGTGCCAGCAGTTTCCTGGACAGGGGGCCCACTGAAGCTTTCTTT.

This clonotype was seen only a few times. CDR3 amino acids: CSVGGQGLNTEAFF. In DNA, the CDR3 is TGCAGCGTTGGGGGCCAGGGGTTGAACACTGAAGCTTTCTTT. This rearrangement joins TRBV29-1 to TRBJ1-1, with a weak D call TRBD1 (6 bases). This CDR3 comprises 14 residues. The germline V and J ends were trimmed by 4 bases and 0 bases, with 12 bases remaining between them. Germline-derived CDR1 and CDR2 are SQVTM and ANQGSEA.

This clonotype was detected once. The chain joins TRBV10-3 to TRBJ1-2; TRBD1 aligns across 12 bases. Germline CDR1 ENHRY, CDR2 SYGVKD. Trimming at V came to 6 bases and at J to 7 bases, leaving 12 bases not matched to a gene. CDR3 length: 16 amino acids. As DNA, the CDR3 is TGTGCCATCAGGGATCCGGGACAGGGGGCGATAAGTGGCTACACCTTC. Amino acids: CAIRDPGQGAISGYTF.

This clonotype has a handful of counts. This chain uses TRBV7-3 with TRBJ2-3; 9 bases fit TRBD2. Losses at the gene ends were 5 bases for V and 11 bases for J; bases not matched to a gene: 14. Germline values: CDR1 SGHTA, CDR2 FQGTGA. The CDR3 runs 15 residues. The CDR3 DNA follows: TGTGCCAGCAGCCGAGACGGGGGTAGCGGGAGCAGGCAGTATTTT. Translated, it gives CASSRDGGSGSRQYF.

This sequence joins TRBV12-3 or TRBV12-4 and TRBJ2-5, with D perhaps TRBD1 (6 bases). The CDR3 runs 13 residues. V was trimmed by 4 bases and J by 11 bases, leaving 17 bases between them. CDR3 region: CASSCQGLGEQYF. The CDR3 region has the DNA TGTGCCAGCAGTTGCCAGGGGTTGGGAGAGCAGTACTTC.